The clone carrying this T cell receptor beta chain was seen a few times. One end of the junction fails to match germline, which may point to a read error. This sample's time point: sample taken at primary tumor resection. Sequencing covered unsorted whole RNA taken from tumor, nontumor lung or frozen PBMC. There were roughly 72 donors, all of them untreated patients with early-stage non-small cell lung cancer. This specimen belongs to a study of spatial heterogeneity in lung cancer. Study summary: Sequence detection consistently recorded a greater number of beta-chain than alpha-chain sequences.

A unique molecular identifier was carried by every single TCR cDNA molecule. TCRdb re-called the 5' RACE reads with MiXCR, one entry per CDR3 protein. In the table there are thousands of distinct CDR3 sequences, around 4.5% of which are singletons. Germline CDR1 is MDHEN and CDR2 is SYDVKM. This CDR3 is 12 amino acids long. Specimen: normal lung tissue next to the tumor, collected at surgery. This chain uses TRBV28 with TRBJ2-5; TRBD2 might be the D (6 bases). This TCR came from a female donor with early-stage non-small cell lung cancer. The CDR3 here is CASTTPSSALHF. CDR3 bases: TGTGCCAGCACCACCCCGTCTAGCGCGCTGCACTTC.